This is a list of T cell receptor beta chains from one sample in a study of metastatic and nonmetastatic thyroid tumors. With MiXCR, TCRdb called clones anew from the PCR reads. The sample carries roughly 30,000 clones, about 3.7% recorded once. Sequencing was performed on blood. The receptors come from a male donor with papillary thyroid cancer or a benign thyroid nodule (not recorded which). Some clones in this sample may be carry-over from other donors' samples. CDR3s include the opening cysteine and the closing phenylalanine or tryptophan. D genes are given only for firm matches. A clone size is listed for some rows: how often the clone was seen (once, few, many), or a class if it is expanded.

length	size	D	V	J	DNA	CDR3
12	-	-	TRBV5-1	TRBJ1-2	TGCGCCAGCAGCGAAGGACTTTTTGGCTACACCTTC	CASSEGLFGYTF
15	-	-	TRBV7-3	TRBJ1-4	TGTGCCAGCAGTTTTGAGGGGAGGGCTAATGAAAAACTGTTTTTT	CASSFEGRANEKLFF
14	few	-	TRBV6-2/TRBV6-3	TRBJ2-7	TGTGCCAGCAGTCGCGTGAGGGATAGAGACGAGCAGTACTTC	CASSRVRDRDEQYF
15	few	TRBD2	TRBV12-5	TRBJ2-1	TGTGCTAGTGGTTTGGGGGGAGGGCCCTCCGGTGAGCAGTTCTTC	CASGLGGGPSGEQFF
15	medium-sized	TRBD1	TRBV12-3/TRBV12-4	TRBJ2-3	TGTGCCAGCAGTTTCCAAGGGGGCGGTACAGATACGCAGTATTTT	CASSFQGGGTDTQYF
11	many	TRBD1	TRBV10-2	TRBJ1-2	TGCGCCATCCGGGACAGCCTTGGCTACACCTTC	CAIRDSLGYTF
13	many	-	TRBV6-1	TRBJ2-3	TGTGCCAGCAGCCCGTATAGCACAGATACGCAGTATTTT	CASSPYSTDTQYF
14	many	-	TRBV30	TRBJ2-3	TGTGCCTGGAGTGATGTGGGGGGGCTGGATACGCAGTATTTT	CAWSDVGGLDTQYF
17	-	TRBD2	TRBV27	TRBJ2-7	TGTGCCAGCAAAGCTGGACTAGCGGGAGTACAAACCCACGAGCAGTACTTC	CASKAGLAGVQTHEQYF
17	few	-	TRBV27	TRBJ1-6	TGTGCCAGCAGTTTATCGGCAGGGAGCTCCTATAATTCACCCCTCCACTTT	CASSLSAGSSYNSPLHF
15	many	TRBD2	TRBV9	TRBJ2-1	TGTGCCAGCAGCGGTGGATTTATAGCGGGAGACGAGCAGTTCTTC	CASSGGFIAGDEQFF
12	-	TRBD1	TRBV28	TRBJ2-7	TGTGCCAGCGAGGACAGGGTCTACGAGCAGTACTTC	CASEDRVYEQYF
13	few	-	TRBV4-1	TRBJ1-1	TGCGCCAGCAGCCGGGCCAGGGAGACTGAAGCTTTCTTT	CASSRARETEAFF
18	many	TRBD1	TRBV11-2	TRBJ2-1	TGTGCCAGCAGCTTAGTTCTTATGGGACAGGTAAAAAACAATGAGCAGTTCTTC	CASSLVLMGQVKNNEQFF
11	many	-	TRBV20-1	TRBJ2-2	TGCAGTGCCGCAGGTCCCGGGGAGCTGTTTTTT	CSAAGPGELFF
18	-	TRBD2	TRBV19	TRBJ2-1	TGTGCCAGTACCCCGGGACTAGCGTGCCCCCGCTCCTACAATGAGCAGTTCTTC	CASTPGLACPRSYNEQFF
15	many	TRBD1	TRBV20-1	TRBJ2-7	TGCAGTGCTAGAGATCTCGAGGGGGCGTCCTACGAGCAGTACTTC	CSARDLEGASYEQYF
16	many	TRBD1	TRBV19	TRBJ1-5	TGTGCCAGTGGCTTCACAGGGGATTGGAGCAATCAGCCCCAGCATTTT	CASGFTGDWSNQPQHF
14	many	-	TRBV11-2	TRBJ1-5	TGTGCCAGCAGCTTAGTAGGGGCCAATCAGCCCCAGCATTTT	CASSLVGANQPQHF
14	many	-	TRBV29-1	TRBJ1-2	TGCAGCGTTCCCTTTAGCCGGACTAACTATGGCTACACCTTC	CSVPFSRTNYGYTF
14	-	TRBD1	TRBV27	TRBJ2-7	TGTGCCAGCAAGTTGGGACAGGGGGCCTACGAGCAGTACTTC	CASKLGQGAYEQYF
15	many	-	TRBV3-1	TRBJ2-3	TGTGCCAGCAGCCAAGATGGCAGGGTTCAAGATACGCAGTATTTT	CASSQDGRVQDTQYF